The rows below give T cell receptor beta chains drawn from one sample of a study of Ad26.COV2.S vaccination and SARS-CoV-2 variants. The assay was immunoSEQ multiplex PCR, and TCRdb's table has in-frame clones only and misses some. The sample has about 350,000 clones, 92% seen once. The source material was peripheral blood, sampled after recovery from COVID-19. The source of these receptors is a human donor who had recovered from COVID-19. The CDR3 runs from the conserved cysteine through the conserved F or W. The D gene is left open where the match is weak. Expanded clones are given a class, and other clones once, few, many or no size at all.

CDR3nt | CDR3aa | v_gene | abundance | d_gene | j_gene
TGTGCCAGCAGCCGACCTCAACGGGATATAGCAGATACGCAGTATTTT | CASSRPQRDIADTQYF | TRBV5-6 | NA | NA | TRBJ2-3
TGTGCTAGCAGCTTAGACCCCAGCTTGGGGAATGAGCAGTTCTTC | CASSLDPSLGNEQFF | TRBV7-7 | NA | NA | TRBJ2-1
TGTGCCAGCAGTTCCTACCTCCTCCTCAGAGACACTGAAGCTTTCTTT | CASSSYLLLRDTEAFF | TRBV27 | NA | NA | TRBJ1-1
TGTGCCAGCAGTGATGGGACAGGGGTATACTTC | CASSDGTGVYF | TRBV6-4 | NA | TRBD1 | TRBJ2-7
TGTGCCGATTCCACGGGAGATTACGAGCAGTACTTC | CADSTGDYEQYF | TRBV7-9 | once | NA | TRBJ2-7
TGTGCCAGCAGGCCCAGCCGGGACTACATAGAGACCCAGTACTTC | CASRPSRDYIETQYF | TRBV6-6 | NA | TRBD2 | TRBJ2-5
TGTGCCAGCAGCGCTGTCGAGGGGTTTAATTCACCCCTCCACTTT | CASSAVEGFNSPLHF | TRBV7-9 | NA | NA | TRBJ1-6
TGCAGTGCTAGTTTTTCCAGGGATGGCTACACCTTC | CSASFSRDGYTF | TRBV20-1 | once | NA | TRBJ1-2
TGTGCTAGTGGTTTACCGGGACACAATTCCTATGGCTACACCTTC | CASGLPGHNSYGYTF | TRBV12-5 | NA | NA | TRBJ1-2
TGCGCCAGCAGCCAAGGGGCAGCGAACACTGAAGCTTTCTTT | CASSQGAANTEAFF | TRBV4-1 | NA | NA | TRBJ1-1
TGTGCCAGCAGCGTAGAGGACAGGCCTTATAATTCACCCCTCCACTTT | CASSVEDRPYNSPLHF | TRBV9 | NA | TRBD1 | TRBJ1-6
TGTGCCAGCAGTGAAGGGGTCACCGGGGAGCTGTTTTTT | CASSEGVTGELFF | TRBV2 | NA | NA | TRBJ2-2
TGTGCCAGCACCACGGGGCAGTACTTC | CASTTGQYF | TRBV5-4 | NA | NA | TRBJ2-7
TGCGCCAGCAGCCAAGGGGAGCGGGGGGCAGATACGCAGTATTTT | CASSQGERGADTQYF | TRBV4-1 | NA | TRBD2 | TRBJ2-3
TGTGCCAGCAGTTACTCGGAGGGGAACACTGAAGCTTTCTTT | CASSYSEGNTEAFF | TRBV6-5 | NA | NA | TRBJ1-1
TGTGCCAGCAGTGGCCACAGGGGTACAGGCAATCAGCCCCAGCATTTT | CASSGHRGTGNQPQHF | TRBV6-1 | few | TRBD1 | TRBJ1-5
TGTGCCAGCAGCCAAGGGACTAGCTTTTGGCGAGATACGCAGTATTTT | CASSQGTSFWRDTQYF | TRBV3-1/TRBV3-2 | NA | TRBD2 | TRBJ2-3
TGCAGCGTTGATGTGGGCCCATGGATGAACACTGAAGCTTTCTTT | CSVDVGPWMNTEAFF | TRBV29-1 | NA | NA | TRBJ1-1
TGTGCCAGCAGTTTATCGGGCCTGCCATCCTACGAGCAGTACTTC | CASSLSGLPSYEQYF | TRBV27 | NA | NA | TRBJ2-7
TGTGCCACCAGTCCCGGGGCGGGGAATCAGCCCCAGCATTTT | CATSPGAGNQPQHF | TRBV24-1 | NA | NA | TRBJ1-5
TGTGCCAGTAGTATATGGCGGGACATTGCCACGAACACTGAAGCTTTCTTT | CASSIWRDIATNTEAFF | TRBV19 | NA | NA | TRBJ1-1
TGCGCCAGCAGCTTGGGAGGGAATCTCTCTGGAAACACCATATATTTT | CASSLGGNLSGNTIYF | TRBV5-1 | NA | NA | TRBJ1-3
TGTGCCAGCTACCCCGTTGCGGGGCCCACTGAAGCTTTCTTT | CASYPVAGPTEAFF | TRBV27 | NA | NA | TRBJ1-1
TGTGCCAGTAGTCGGGATGAGTTTTGGGGCTACACCTTC | CASSRDEFWGYTF | TRBV19 | few | NA | TRBJ1-2
TGTGCCAGCAGCGGAGGAACTGAAGCTTTCTTT | CASSGGTEAFF | TRBV7-9 | NA | NA | TRBJ1-1
TGTGCCAGCAGCTTAGGGGGGGCTGGGACCCAAGAGACCCAGTACTTC | CASSLGGAGTQETQYF | TRBV7-9 | NA | NA | TRBJ2-5
TGTGCCAGCAGTGGCCGCCGCGGGGGGCTCTCGGAGCAGTTCTTC | CASSGRRGGLSEQFF | TRBV2 | NA | TRBD2 | TRBJ2-1
TGTGCCAGTAGTATAGGCGGGGGTGACACTGAAGCTTTCTTT | CASSIGGGDTEAFF | TRBV19 | NA | NA | TRBJ1-1
TGTGCCAGCAGTGGCGGGGACACCGGGGAGCTGTTTTTT | CASSGGDTGELFF | TRBV7-3 | once | NA | TRBJ2-2
TGTGCCAGCAGCTGGGGGGCAGGGCCTGAGACTGAAGCTTTCTTT | CASSWGAGPETEAFF | TRBV7-9 | NA | NA | TRBJ1-1
TGTGCCAGCAGACATAGCGGGGGGGCCGGCACAGATACGCAGTATTTT | CASRHSGGAGTDTQYF | TRBV5-6 | NA | TRBD2 | TRBJ2-3
TGTGCCAGCAGCAGAGCATCGGGGATGGGGGAGCTGTTTTTT | CASSRASGMGELFF | TRBV9 | once | NA | TRBJ2-2
TGTGCCAGCAGCTTGGTCGGGGTTTACACTGAAGCTTTCTTT | CASSLVGVYTEAFF | TRBV5-4 | NA | NA | TRBJ1-1
TGTGCCAGCAGTTACGCGCAGGGTCTCTCCCACTCTGGGGCCAACGTCCTGACTTTC | CASSYAQGLSHSGANVLTF | TRBV6-2/TRBV6-3 | NA | NA | TRBJ2-6
TGTGCCAGCAGTGCTACAGGGGGCTTCTACAATGAGCAGTTCTTC | CASSATGGFYNEQFF | TRBV9 | NA | TRBD1 | TRBJ2-1
TGTGCCAGCAGACGAGGACAGGGAAATCAGCCCCAGCATTTT | CASRRGQGNQPQHF | TRBV27 | NA | TRBD1 | TRBJ1-5
TGTGCCAGCAGCCAAGATATCAATCAGCCCCAGCATTTT | CASSQDINQPQHF | TRBV3-1/TRBV3-2 | NA | NA | TRBJ1-5
TGTGCCAGCAGCTCCAAGGGGAGAGACACTGAAGCTTTCTTT | CASSSKGRDTEAFF | TRBV21-1 | NA | NA | TRBJ1-1
TGTGCCAGCAGCCCGGAAAGTCGGGGGCTCTCCTACGAGCAGTACTTC | CASSPESRGLSYEQYF | TRBV9 | NA | NA | TRBJ2-7
TGTGCCAGCAGCTTATGGGGGGGCGCAGATACGCAGTATTTT | CASSLWGGADTQYF | TRBV11-2 | NA | NA | TRBJ2-3
TGTGCCAGCAGTTTACGACAGGGCAATCAGCCCCAGCATTTT | CASSLRQGNQPQHF | TRBV27 | NA | NA | TRBJ1-5
TGTGCCAGCAGCCGAGACAGGGGAGGCGTTGGAAAACTGTTTTTT | CASSRDRGGVGKLFF | TRBV7-8 | NA | TRBD1 | TRBJ1-4
TGTGCCAGCAGTTTATCGTACAGGTCCAGCTATGGCTACACCTTC | CASSLSYRSSYGYTF | TRBV27 | once | NA | TRBJ1-2
TGTGCCAGCACCAGAGAAGCAACTAATGAAAAACTGTTTTTT | CASTREATNEKLFF | TRBV2 | once | NA | TRBJ1-4
TGTGCCAGCAGTTTATTTGCAGGGGAAGGAAACACCATATATTTT | CASSLFAGEGNTIYF | TRBV27 | once | NA | TRBJ1-3
TGTGCCAGTAAGCGGGACAGTTCCTATAATTCACCCCTCCACTTT | CASKRDSSYNSPLHF | TRBV19 | NA | TRBD1 | TRBJ1-6
TGTGCCAGCAGCCCCCGGAGGGGCACTGAAGCTTTCTTT | CASSPRRGTEAFF | TRBV7-9 | few | NA | TRBJ1-1
TGTGCCAGCAGCTTAGATTTTGACGCCGGGGAGCTGTTTTTT | CASSLDFDAGELFF | TRBV7-8 | NA | NA | TRBJ2-2
TGTGCCAGCAGCCGCCTATCGACAGGGGAAGAGACCCAGTACTTC | CASSRLSTGEETQYF | TRBV3-1/TRBV3-2 | NA | TRBD1 | TRBJ2-5
TGTGCCAGCAGCCCGTACAGGGGTAGTTATTCACCCCTCCACTTT | CASSPYRGSYSPLHF | TRBV7-2 | NA | TRBD1 | TRBJ1-6
TGTGCCAGCAGGTCGGCAGGGAACACTGAAGCTTTCTTT | CASRSAGNTEAFF | TRBV6-4 | NA | NA | TRBJ1-1
TGTGCCAGCAGCATTTCTAGCGGGGGGGCTTTCGAGCAGTACTTC | CASSISSGGAFEQYF | TRBV9 | NA | TRBD2 | TRBJ2-7
TGTGCCAGCAATTTCCGGCGGTCTAATGAAAAACTGTTTTTT | CASNFRRSNEKLFF | TRBV6-5 | NA | NA | TRBJ1-4
TGTGCCAGTAGTATATCGCCAACTAATGAAAAACTGTTTTTT | CASSISPTNEKLFF | TRBV19 | NA | NA | TRBJ1-4